Below, 12 T cell receptor beta chains from the same sample are listed, as sequenced in a study of blood T cell repertoires in COVID-19. Using immunoSEQ multiplex PCR, the repertoire was profiled, and TCRdb retains in-frame clones only, with some absent. The top ten clones hold about 9.4% of a sample with a few hundred thousand clones, roughly 80% of them seen once. Specimen: peripheral blood. These receptors came from an elderly woman with acute or convalescent COVID-19.

This chain links TRBV27 with TRBJ2-3, with D perhaps matching TRBD1 (5 bases). The CDR3 contains 14 residues. CDR1 and CDR2 (germline): MNHEY, SMNVEV (reference sequence). Trimming removed 3 bases from V and 3 bases from J, with 10 bases in between. CDR3: CASSFGHGTDTQYF. The CDR3 DNA is TGTGCCAGCAGTTTTGGACATGGGACAGATACGCAGTATTTT.

The table lists this clone with a few counts. Here the CDR3 DNA reads TGCAGCGTTGGGGCGTCCATGAACACTGAAGCTTTCTTT. Its protein is CSVGASMNTEAFF. V gene TRBV29-1 combines with J gene TRBJ1-1; D ambiguous. Trimming stripped 4 bases from V and 0 bases from J, with 9 bases between. The CDR3 runs to 13 residues. Per germline, CDR1 SQVTM and CDR2 ANQGSEA.

The rearrangement links TRBV20-1 to TRBJ2-3; a weak D match, TRBD2 (5 bases). CDR1 is DFQATT and CDR2 is SNEGSKA in the germline V gene (reference sequence). The CDR3 totals 11 residues. The V gene lost 3 bases and the J gene lost 6 bases, with 7 bases spanning the gap. The CDR3 region is CSARIADTQYF. The CDR3 DNA sequence: TGCAGTGCTAGGATAGCGGATACGCAGTATTTT.

This clone was recorded once. The J gene is TRBJ2-3, the V gene TRBV10-3; D ambiguous. Between the trimmed V and J ends, which lost 3 bases and 1 base, there was a span of 14 bases. The CDR3 covers 16 residues. Germline CDR1 and CDR2: ENHRY and SYGVKD. Here the CDR3 reads CAISETLRYGTDTQYF. CDR3 sequence (DNA): TGTGCCATCAGTGAAACTTTACGGTATGGCACAGATACGCAGTATTTT.

This chain links TRBV3-1 (or the pseudogene TRBV3-2) with TRBJ1-2, with 7 bases identical to TRBD1. Germline CDR1 LGHDT, CDR2 YNNKEL (reference sequence). V lost 0 bases to trimming and J lost 5 bases; unmatched junction nucleotides: 3. The CDR3 contains 14 residues. In DNA, the CDR3 is TGTGCCAGCAGCCAAGATCCAGGGGGTTATGGCTACACCTTC. Its translation is CASSQDPGGYGYTF.

The chain is built from TRBV4-1 and TRBJ1-1, with no clear D. Germline V gives CDR1 MGHRA, CDR2 YSYEKL. V was pared by 3 bases and J by 1 base, with 6 bases between. The CDR3 has 13 amino acids. Written as DNA, the CDR3 is TGCGCCAGCAGCCATACACAGAACACTGAAGCTTTCTTT. It codes for CASSHTQNTEAFF.

This clone was seen just once. The V and J genes are TRBV28 and TRBJ1-2; D perhaps matches TRBD1 (5 bases). The CDR3 runs to 16 residues. Trimming cost V 5 bases and J 3 bases, with 19 bases left between them. The germline V gene has CDR1 MDHEN and CDR2 SYDVKM. CDR3: CASSPAGGATYYGYTF. CDR3 coding DNA: TGTGCCAGCAGTCCTGCCGGGGGAGCGACCTACTATGGCTACACCTTC.

The chain links TRBV7-2 to TRBJ2-7; the match to TRBD1 covers 9 bases. Trimming removed 0 bases from V and 6 bases from J; junction bases left unmatched: 3. The length of the CDR3 is 14 residues. CDR1 SGHTA and CDR2 FQGNSA come from the germline V gene. The CDR3 nucleotides read TGTGCCAGCAGCTTAGCGGGACAGGGAGGCGAGCAGTACTTC. It specifies CASSLAGQGGEQYF.

This chain connects TRBV30 to TRBJ2-7; 10 bases map to TRBD1. This CDR3 is built from 16 residues. V trimming: 0 bases; J trimming: 3 bases; junction bases outside the gene matches: 8. Germline V gives CDR1 GTSNPN, CDR2 SVGIG (reference sequence). The CDR3 sequence is CAWSVTPGQGIYEQYF. The CDR3 nucleotides are TGTGCCTGGAGTGTAACACCGGGACAGGGGATCTACGAGCAGTACTTC.

The V call is TRBV7-9, the J call TRBJ2-2; D possibly corresponds to TRBD2 (6 bases). Trimming stripped 5 bases from V and 3 bases from J, with 16 bases between. Looked up from germline, CDR1 is SEHNR and CDR2 is FQNEAQ (reference sequence). The CDR3 spans 16 residues. In DNA form, the CDR3 reads TGTGCCAGCAGCCTAAACGTGTGGGGGGACACCGGGGAGCTGTTTTTT. As protein: CASSLNVWGDTGELFF. Looking up the rest from reference TRBV7-9 and TRBJ2-2 gives the full variable domain: DTGVSQNPRHKITKRGQNVTFRCDPISEHNRLYWYRQTLGQGPEFLTYFQNEAQLEKSRLLSDRFSAERPKGSFSTLEIQRTEQGDSAMYLCASSLNVWGDTGELFFGEGSRLTVL.

The V and J genes are TRBV11-2 and TRBJ1-3, with D maybe TRBD1 (5 bases). Germline values: CDR1 SGHAT, CDR2 FQNNGV. This CDR3 spans 15 amino acids. The V and J ends lost 6 bases and 0 bases respectively, with 12 bases between them. This chain's CDR3 is CASSPRVSSGNTIYF. In DNA, the CDR3 is TGTGCCAGCAGTCCCAGGGTCAGCTCTGGAAACACCATATATTTT.

The chain uses TRBV10-3 and TRBJ2-1, with 12 bases aligning to TRBD2. CDR3 length: 16 residues. Unmatched junction bases numbered 10, after V lost 6 bases and J lost 7 bases. Per the germline V gene, CDR1 is ENHRY and CDR2 is SYGVKD. CDR3 in DNA: TGTGCCATCAGCCAGACCGGGACTAGCGGGCTAAATGAGCAGTTCTTC. This translates into CAISQTGTSGLNEQFF.